These 3 T cell receptor beta chains were all obtained from the same sample, sequenced in a study of human T cells and chemical hapten exposure. Time point indicated: patch test 2, 6 weeks after DPC sensitization. Treatment denoted: therapeutic diphenylcyclopropenone sensitization with weekly scalp DPC. In TCRdb, the RACE reads were re-called with MiXCR into one record per CDR3 protein. The table shows about 81,000 distinct CDR3 sequences, with 9.5% to 13% occurring only once. The sample in question was whole blood, obtained in connection with sensitization to the hapten diphenylcyclopropenone (DPC). All receptors come from a woman in her twenties or thirties with alopecia areata. Some clones in this sample may be carry-over from other donors' samples.

At least ten counts were recorded for this clonotype. The chain couples TRBV5-1 to TRBJ2-5; 10 bases agree with TRBD1. The CDR3 sequence is 15 residues long. V shed 4 bases and J 2 bases; nucleotides not matched to a gene: 5. CDR1 and CDR2 from the germline V gene are SGHRS and YFSETQ. CDR3 DNA sequence: TGCGCCAGCAGCCCCGGGACAGGGGAACAAGAGACCCAGTACTTC. Translating it yields CASSPGTGEQETQYF.

This clonotype appeared many times. V gene TRBV29-1 combines with J gene TRBJ1-1, with 8 bases that match TRBD1. CDR1 and CDR2 (germline): SQVTM, ANQGSEA. After removal of 3 bases from V and 4 bases from J, the junction contained 7 bases not matched to a gene. This CDR3 has 14 residues. Written as DNA, the CDR3 is TGCAGCGTTGAGAGGGACAGGTCGATCACTGAAGCTTTCTTT. This codes for CSVERDRSITEAFF.

This clonotype was picked up many times. Here the CDR3 reads CASSLTSLGGELFF. For the CDR3, the DNA is TGTGCCAGCAGTTTGACTAGCTTAGGCGGGGAGCTGTTTTTT. This chain joins TRBV27 and TRBJ2-2; 7 positions agree with TRBD2. Germline CDR1 reads MNHEY; CDR2 reads SMNVEV (reference sequence). Trimming at V came to 3 bases and at J to 7 bases, leaving 5 bases not matched to a gene. The CDR3 contains 14 residues.